This entry lists 17 T cell receptor beta chains sequenced from one sample in a study of regulatory T cells in long-lasting Graves disease. Both iRepertoire HTBI primers and Arm-PCR of CDR3 regions were used to build the TCR beta libraries. TCRdb ran MiXCR on the multiplex PCR reads and lists one entry per CDR3 protein. The sample has roughly 360,000 distinct CDR3 sequences, approximately 12% seen once. Described time point: newly diagnosed GD, antithyroid drugs for less than 3 months. Scientists built the TCR library using RNA that was extracted from PBMCs. These data were likewise used in another study, on T cells in Graves' hyperthyroidism and ophthalmopathy.

The material was peripheral blood mononuclear cells (PBMCs), obtained at new diagnosis, from a patient treated with antithyroid drugs. Receptors were obtained from a woman aged 18-30 years with Graves disease.

J is TRBJ2-1 and V is TRBV14, with 9 bases lining up with TRBD2. J gave up 1 base and V 2 bases, and 12 bases lay outside the gene matches. The CDR3 totals 19 residues. Germline assignment: CDR1 SGHDN and CDR2 FVKESK. The CDR3 region is CASSQRGLARRWSYNEQFF. The CDR3 coding sequence is TGTGCCAGCAGCCAACGCGGACTAGCGCGGAGGTGGTCCTACAATGAGCAGTTCTTC. The whole variable domain, filled in from reference TRBV14 and TRBJ2-1, reads EAGVTQFPSHSVIEKGQTVTLRCDPISGHDNLYWYRRVMGKEIKFLLHFVKESKQDESGMPNNRFLAERTGGTYSTLKVQPAELEDSGVYFCASSQRGLARRWSYNEQFFGPGTRLTVL.

Many counts were recorded for this clonotype. The rearrangement links TRBV6-5 to TRBJ2-7; D may match TRBD1 or TRBD2 (6 bases each). Germline lookup yields CDR1 MNHEY and CDR2 SVGAGI. CDR3 size: 14 residues. Deletions cut 4 bases from V and 2 bases from J, with 12 bases between. CDR3 sequence: CASSSGGGPYEQYF. In DNA, the CDR3 is TGTGCCAGCAGTTCCGGAGGGGGACCCTACGAGCAGTACTTC.

This clonotype was found many times. The J gene is TRBJ1-2, the V gene TRBV12-3 or TRBV12-4; weak D call: TRBD1 (5 bases). With 3 bases removed from V and 8 bases from J, the gap between germline ends came to 16 bases. The CDR3 covers 14 residues. The CDR3 loop reads CASSFEGSLEGYTF. In nucleotides, the CDR3 is TGTGCCAGCAGTTTCGAGGGGAGCCTTGAGGGCTACACCTTC.

This rearrangement joins TRBV6-1 to TRBJ2-7; the D is unclear. Germline CDR1 and CDR2: MNHNS and SASEGT. Trimming cost V 6 bases and J 2 bases, with 20 bases left between them. This CDR3 region has 16 residues. The CDR3 DNA reads as TGTGCCAGCAGCAAGAAATCTTCGAGTCTTACCTACGAGCAGTACGTC. Its protein is CASSKKSSSLTYEQYV.

This clonotype was seen many times. The V and J genes are TRBV5-5 and TRBJ2-3, with D hard to call. In germline, CDR1 is SGHKS, CDR2 YYEKEE (reference sequence). V lost 3 bases and J lost 4, with 9 bases in between. The CDR3 consists of 13 residues. The CDR3 DNA follows: TGTGCCAGCAGCTGGCGTCTCGCAGATACGCAGTATTTT. Translating gives CASSWRLADTQYF.

This clonotype was observed at least ten times. One end of the junction does not line up with germline, which may come from a read error. The CDR3 DNA follows: TGTGCCAGCAGGTTGGGGCAGTGGAACACCGGGGAGCTGTTTTTT. This encodes CASRLGQWNTGELFF. The genes are TRBV5-5 and TRBJ2-2; possibly TRBD1 for D (5 bases). Germline CDR1 reads SGHKS; CDR2 reads YYEKEE (reference sequence). The CDR3 runs to 15 residues.

In this sample, this clonotype turned up many times. The chain couples TRBV5-4 to TRBJ1-4, with 7 bases matching TRBD1. The CDR3 contains 14 residues. The V and J ends lost 4 bases and 4 bases, in that order; junction bases with no gene match: 4. Germline assignment: CDR1 SGHNT and CDR2 YYREEE (reference sequence). The CDR3 is CASSEGTDNEKLFF. The CDR3 nucleotides are TGTGCCAGCAGCGAAGGGACAGATAATGAAAAACTGTTTTTT.

In this sample, this clonotype turned up a few times. The J gene is TRBJ1-4, the V gene TRBV6-1; D uncertain. The germline V and J ends were trimmed by 7 bases and 0 bases, with 6 bases remaining between them. CDR1 MNHNS and CDR2 SASEGT come from the germline V gene. This CDR3 spans 13 amino acids. The CDR3 loop reads CASTSATNEKLFF. Here the CDR3 DNA reads TGTGCCAGCACGAGTGCAACTAATGAAAAACTGTTTTTT.

This clonotype was seen more than once but under ten times. The CDR3 is CASSPSGQPQHF. DNA for the CDR3: TGTGCCAGCAGTCCTTCGGGCCAGCCCCAGCATTTT. The chain couples TRBV27 to TRBJ1-5; D is unresolved. The CDR3 sequence is 12 residues long. In germline, CDR1 is MNHEY, CDR2 SMNVEV (reference sequence). The V end was cut by 5 bases, the J end by 7 bases, with 9 bases between.

This clonotype occurred many times. The genes are TRBV7-9 and TRBJ2-5, with D perhaps being TRBD1 or TRBD2 (5 bases each). V lost 5 bases, J lost 1 base, and 14 bases lay in between. This CDR3 spans 15 amino acids. From germline, CDR1 is SEHNR and CDR2 FQNEAQ (reference sequence). This CDR3 is CASSPQGRSQETQYF. CDR3 DNA: TGTGCCAGCAGCCCTCAGGGACGGAGCCAAGAGACCCAGTACTTC.

This clonotype was detected many times. The V call is TRBV6-1, the J call TRBJ1-5, with D possibly matching TRBD1 (5 bases). The germline gives CDR1 MNHNS, CDR2 SASEGT. V was shortened by 5 bases and J by 11 bases, with 16 bases between the two germline ends. The CDR3 is 13 residues long. CDR3 in amino acids: CASSRQFRGAQHF. The CDR3 nucleotides are TGTGCCAGCAGTCGACAGTTTCGGGGAGCCCAGCATTTT.

On this clonotype itself: One junction end disagrees with the germline gene, perhaps due to a read error. The chain joins TRBV7-9 to TRBJ2-1; 10 nucleotides align to TRBD2. The CDR3 loop spans 16 amino acids. The germline V gene has CDR1 SEHNR and CDR2 FQNEAQ (reference sequence). The CDR3 spells CANSPYGLAVTGEQFF. The CDR3 DNA reads TGTGCCAACAGCCCCTACGGACTAGCGGTCACAGGGGAGCAGTTCTTC.

The table lists this clonotype with many counts. The chain joins TRBV7-9 to TRBJ2-1; D perhaps matches TRBD1 (5 bases). With 2 bases removed from V and 4 bases from J, the gap between germline ends came to 24 bases. This CDR3 is built from 19 residues. Germline loops: CDR1 SEHNR, CDR2 FQNEAQ (reference sequence). The CDR3 here is CASSLIPPPQGVRYNEQFF. CDR3 bases: TGTGCCAGCAGCTTAATCCCCCCCCCCCAGGGTGTCAGATACAATGAGCAGTTCTTC.

V and J are TRBV4-1 and TRBJ2-1; unclear D gene. V shed 2 bases and J shed 2 bases, with 7 bases lying between them. This CDR3 is 14 amino acids long. The germline gives CDR1 MGHRA, CDR2 YSYEKL. The CDR3 region is CASSQRNTYNEQFF. Here the CDR3 DNA reads TGCGCCAGCAGCCAAAGGAATACCTACAATGAGCAGTTCTTC.

This clonotype was detected ten times or more. The chain carries TRBV7-3 and TRBJ2-1; D is perhaps TRBD2 (5 bases). Germline values: CDR1 SGHTA, CDR2 FQGTGA. Deletions cut 3 bases from V and 5 bases from J, with 14 bases between. The length of the CDR3 is 15 residues. CDR3 sequence reads: CASSFFRGLHNEQFF. The DNA for the CDR3 is TGTGCCAGCAGCTTTTTCCGGGGTCTCCACAATGAGCAGTTCTTC.

This clonotype was seen many times. The chain uses TRBV6-1 and TRBJ2-7; unclear D gene. V was shortened by 6 bases and J by 3 bases, with 9 bases between the two germline ends. CDR1 and CDR2 from the germline V gene are MNHNS and SASEGT. The CDR3 consists of 12 residues. CDR3 DNA: TGTGCCAGCAGGGCTTTATACTACGAGCAGTACGTC. It encodes CASRALYYEQYV.

The gene calls are TRBV3-1 and TRBJ1-2; D is undetermined. The CDR3 runs 15 residues. Germline lookup yields CDR1 LGHDT and CDR2 YNNKEL (reference sequence). With 3 bases removed from V and 4 bases from J, the gap between germline ends came to 15 bases. CDR3 amino acids: CASSHSPGSAYGYTF. The CDR3 DNA reads as TGTGCCAGCAGCCATTCGCCGGGTTCGGCCTATGGCTACACCTTC.